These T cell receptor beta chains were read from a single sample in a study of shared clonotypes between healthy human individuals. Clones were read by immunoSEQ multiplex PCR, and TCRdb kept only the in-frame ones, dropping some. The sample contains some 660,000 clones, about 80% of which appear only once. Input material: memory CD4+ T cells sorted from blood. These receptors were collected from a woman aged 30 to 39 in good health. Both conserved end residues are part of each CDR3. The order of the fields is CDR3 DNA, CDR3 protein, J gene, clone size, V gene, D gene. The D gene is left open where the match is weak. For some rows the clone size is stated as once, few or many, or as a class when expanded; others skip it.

DNA: TGTGCCAGCAGCTTAGTTGGACAGGTTGGAGAAAAACTGTTTTTT; CDR3: CASSLVGQVGEKLFF; J: TRBJ1-4; size: -; V: TRBV7-2; D: TRBD1
DNA: TGTGCCAGCAGCCAAGCGGGACTTAGTTCCTACGAGCAGTACTTC; CDR3: CASSQAGLSSYEQYF; J: TRBJ2-7; size: -; V: TRBV14; D: -
DNA: TGTGCCAGCAATACGCTCGCGGCCAAAAACATTCAGTACTTC; CDR3: CASNTLAAKNIQYF; J: TRBJ2-4; size: -; V: TRBV6-1; D: -
DNA: TGCAGTGCTAACAAAGGGGGCTACACCTTC; CDR3: CSANKGGYTF; J: TRBJ1-2; size: -; V: TRBV20-1; D: -
DNA: TGTGCCAGCAGCTTAGATACTAGCGGGACCCAACGGAAGTATTTT; CDR3: CASSLDTSGTQRKYF; J: TRBJ2-3; size: -; V: TRBV7-2; D: TRBD2
DNA: TGTGCCAGCAGCTCCCCCCGGGGCAGATCCCAGGCTGAGCAGTTCTTC; CDR3: CASSSPRGRSQAEQFF; J: TRBJ2-1; size: -; V: TRBV11-2; D: -
DNA: TGTGCCAGCAGTTTATACAGGGCGGGGAGGATTCAGTACTTC; CDR3: CASSLYRAGRIQYF; J: TRBJ2-4; size: -; V: TRBV28; D: -
DNA: TGTGCCAGCACGGGTAGCTATCAGCCCCAGCATTTT; CDR3: CASTGSYQPQHF; J: TRBJ1-5; size: -; V: TRBV6-1; D: -
DNA: TGTGCCAGCAGCCATCTCCCGGACCTTACAGATACGCAGTATTTT; CDR3: CASSHLPDLTDTQYF; J: TRBJ2-3; size: -; V: TRBV7-8; D: -
DNA: TGTGCCAGCAGTTTAGCGGGAGGGAGCAACGAGCAGTACTTC; CDR3: CASSLAGGSNEQYF; J: TRBJ2-7; size: -; V: TRBV2; D: TRBD2
DNA: TGTGCCAGCAGTGCAGCCGGGACAGTCACGGACACTGAAGCTTTCTTT; CDR3: CASSAAGTVTDTEAFF; J: TRBJ1-1; size: once; V: TRBV25-1; D: TRBD1
DNA: TGTGCCAGCAGTGGGCAAGTTGACTATGGCTACACCTTC; CDR3: CASSGQVDYGYTF; J: TRBJ1-2; size: -; V: TRBV28; D: -
DNA: TGCGCCAGCAGCTCGCAGGGGGCTAATGGAAACACCATATATTTT; CDR3: CASSSQGANGNTIYF; J: TRBJ1-3; size: -; V: TRBV5-1; D: TRBD1
DNA: TGTGCCAGTAGTATAAGGGCAGCCATGAACACTGAAGCTTTCTTT; CDR3: CASSIRAAMNTEAFF; J: TRBJ1-1; size: -; V: TRBV19; D: -
DNA: TGTGCCAGCAGCACAGACAGGGTCAATGAGCAGTTCTTC; CDR3: CASSTDRVNEQFF; J: TRBJ2-1; size: -; V: TRBV7-8; D: TRBD1
DNA: TGTGCCAGCAGCGGAACTGCGACAGGGGCCTACGAGCAGTACTTC; CDR3: CASSGTATGAYEQYF; J: TRBJ2-7; size: -; V: TRBV9; D: TRBD1
DNA: TGTGCCAGCAGGAGACAGGGGGCAGCCGGGGAGCTGTTTTTT; CDR3: CASRRQGAAGELFF; J: TRBJ2-2; size: few; V: TRBV11-3; D: TRBD1
DNA: TGTGCCAGCAGTGTGCCCCCGGGACAGGGGACCTACGAGCAGTACTTC; CDR3: CASSVPPGQGTYEQYF; J: TRBJ2-7; size: -; V: TRBV6-1; D: TRBD1
DNA: TGTGCCAGCTCACCCAGGGCCACGAACACTGAAGCTTTCTTT; CDR3: CASSPRATNTEAFF; J: TRBJ1-1; size: -; V: TRBV19; D: -
DNA: TGTGCCAGCAGCCCACCAAGATCTCAGGATTATAATTCACCCCTCCACTTT; CDR3: CASSPPRSQDYNSPLHF; J: TRBJ1-6; size: -; V: TRBV4-2; D: -
DNA: TGCAGCGTTGACTCACAGGGAGGCACTGAAGCTTTCTTT; CDR3: CSVDSQGGTEAFF; J: TRBJ1-1; size: -; V: TRBV29-1; D: -
DNA: TGTGCCAGCAGCTTAGGGCAGCGGGAGCAGTACTTC; CDR3: CASSLGQREQYF; J: TRBJ2-7; size: many; V: TRBV7-9; D: -
DNA: TGTGCCAGCAGCCCATTGGACAGGATTGACACTGAAGCTTTCTTT; CDR3: CASSPLDRIDTEAFF; J: TRBJ1-1; size: -; V: TRBV5-6; D: TRBD1